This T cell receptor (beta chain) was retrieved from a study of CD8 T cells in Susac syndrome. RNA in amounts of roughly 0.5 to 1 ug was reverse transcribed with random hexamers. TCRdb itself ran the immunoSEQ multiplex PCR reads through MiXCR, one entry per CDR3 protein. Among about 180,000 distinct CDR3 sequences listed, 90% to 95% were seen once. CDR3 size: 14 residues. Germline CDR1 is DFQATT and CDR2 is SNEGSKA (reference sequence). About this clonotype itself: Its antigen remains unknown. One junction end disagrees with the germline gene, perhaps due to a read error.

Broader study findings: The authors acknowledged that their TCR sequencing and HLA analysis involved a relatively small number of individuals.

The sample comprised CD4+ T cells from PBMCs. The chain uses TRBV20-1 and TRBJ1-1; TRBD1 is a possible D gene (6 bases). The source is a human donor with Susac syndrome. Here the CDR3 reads CSARDTGMNSEAFF. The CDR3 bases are TGCAGTGCTAGAGATACAGGGATGAACTCTGAAGCTTTCTTT.